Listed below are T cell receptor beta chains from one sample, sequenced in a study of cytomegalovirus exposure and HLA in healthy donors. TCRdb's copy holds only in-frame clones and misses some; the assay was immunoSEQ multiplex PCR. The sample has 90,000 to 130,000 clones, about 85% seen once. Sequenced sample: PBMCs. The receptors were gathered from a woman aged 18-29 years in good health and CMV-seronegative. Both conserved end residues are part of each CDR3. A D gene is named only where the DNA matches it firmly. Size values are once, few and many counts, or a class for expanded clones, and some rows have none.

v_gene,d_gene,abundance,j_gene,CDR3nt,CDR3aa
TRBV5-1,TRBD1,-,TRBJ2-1,TGCGCCAGCAGCTCGGACAGGGCCTACAATGAGCAGTTCTTC,CASSSDRAYNEQFF
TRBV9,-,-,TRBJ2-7,TGTGCCAGCAGCGAGGGAGGTGGGGAGCAGTACTTC,CASSEGGGEQYF
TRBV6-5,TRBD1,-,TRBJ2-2,TGTGCCAGCAGTTCAAATGACAGGGTCACCGGGGAGCTGTTTTTT,CASSSNDRVTGELFF
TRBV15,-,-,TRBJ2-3,TGTGCCACCAGCAGGGACAGTCCTAGCACAGATACGCAGTATTTT,CATSRDSPSTDTQYF
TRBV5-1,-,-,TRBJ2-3,TGCGCCAGCGCCCAGGGTAACACAGATACGCAGTATTTT,CASAQGNTDTQYF
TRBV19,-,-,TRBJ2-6,TGTGCCAGTAGTACCGCGACAGGAGGCAACGTCCTGACTTTC,CASSTATGGNVLTF
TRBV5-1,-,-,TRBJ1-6,TGCGCCAGCAGCTTACAGGACTATAATTCACCCCTCCACTTT,CASSLQDYNSPLHF
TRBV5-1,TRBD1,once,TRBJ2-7,TGCGCCAGCAGCTCCGGATCCACCGGGACAGGGGTGTTAGGCGAGCAGTACTTC,CASSSGSTGTGVLGEQYF
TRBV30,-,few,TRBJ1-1,TGTGCCTGGACAAAACCAGAGGCGAACACTGAAGCTTTCTTT,CAWTKPEANTEAFF
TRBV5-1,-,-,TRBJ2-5,TGCGCCAGCACCTTCGTAGGGGTCCAAGAGACCCAGTACTTC,CASTFVGVQETQYF
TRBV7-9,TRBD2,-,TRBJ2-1,TGTGCCAGCAGCCCAACGACTAGCGGGGGGGCCAATGAGCAGTTCTTC,CASSPTTSGGANEQFF
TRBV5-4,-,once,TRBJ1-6,TGTGCCAGCAGCTTGGCCGGGGGGAATTCACCCCTCCACTTT,CASSLAGGNSPLHF
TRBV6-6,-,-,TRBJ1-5,TGTGCCAGCACCTACGGGGACAAGATGGGTGAGCCCCAGCATTTT,CASTYGDKMGEPQHF
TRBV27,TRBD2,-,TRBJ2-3,TGTGCCAGCAGTACGCTACTAGCGGGGAACACAGATACGCAGTATTTT,CASSTLLAGNTDTQYF
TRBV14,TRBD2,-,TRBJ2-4,TGTGCCAGCAGCCAAGGGACTAGCGGGGCAAGTAAAAACATTCAGTACTTC,CASSQGTSGASKNIQYF